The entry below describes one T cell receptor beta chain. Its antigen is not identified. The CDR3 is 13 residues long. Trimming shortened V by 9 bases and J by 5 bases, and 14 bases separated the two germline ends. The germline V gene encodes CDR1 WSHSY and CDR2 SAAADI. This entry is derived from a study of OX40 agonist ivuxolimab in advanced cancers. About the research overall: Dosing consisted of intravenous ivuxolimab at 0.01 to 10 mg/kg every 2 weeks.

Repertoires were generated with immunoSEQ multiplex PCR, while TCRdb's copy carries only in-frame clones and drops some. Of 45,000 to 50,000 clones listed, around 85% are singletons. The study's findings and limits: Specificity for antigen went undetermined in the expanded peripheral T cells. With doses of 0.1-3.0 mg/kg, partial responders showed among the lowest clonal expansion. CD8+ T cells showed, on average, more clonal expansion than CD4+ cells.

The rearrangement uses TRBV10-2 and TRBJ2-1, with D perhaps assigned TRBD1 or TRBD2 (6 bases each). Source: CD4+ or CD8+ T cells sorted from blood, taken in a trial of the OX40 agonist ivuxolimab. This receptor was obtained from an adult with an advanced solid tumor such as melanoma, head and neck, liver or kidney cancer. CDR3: CASWGDTNNEQFF. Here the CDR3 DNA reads TGCGCCAGTTGGGGGGACACCAACAATGAGCAGTTCTTC.